The sequence of this T cell receptor (beta chain) was determined in a study of radiation and T cells in renal cell carcinoma. Profiled with immunoSEQ multiplex PCR; TCRdb holds only in-frame clones, not every one. The sample shows about 150,000 clones, 80% to 90% of them seen only once. This clone came up a few times. Time point here: blood 4 weeks post-SBRT, at nephrectomy. Documented treatment: 15 Gy SBRT to primary tumor, nephrectomy 4 weeks later. Serial blood draws occurred at baseline and 2 and 4 weeks post-SBRT. The ends were cut back, 1 base at V and 1 base at J, with 11 bases in the middle. The germline V gene has CDR1 SGHVS and CDR2 FNYEAQ. The CDR3 covers 17 residues.

The sequence was obtained from a woman aged 45-59 years with renal cell carcinoma. The V call is TRBV7-6, the J call TRBJ2-6; D not resolved. This specimen was blood, taken from a patient whose treatment included radiotherapy and nephrectomy. The DNA of the CDR3 is TGTGCCAGCAGCTTAGAGGTTGTGGTTTCTGGGGCCAACGTCCTGACTTTC. Translating it yields CASSLEVVVSGANVLTF.